This T cell receptor (beta chain) was identified during a study of shared clonotypes between healthy human individuals. Findings and caveats of the study: Though the depth was large, rarefaction showed that sorted-subset sequencing was incomplete. Some clonotypes were shared by all four sorted-subset donors, while others were not shared. The non-shared ones had lower generation probabilities than the shared ones.

At deep level, the assay was performed. Here immunoSEQ multiplex PCR was the method, and the copy in TCRdb shows in-frame clones only, minus some. The data contain under 2,500,000 clones, approximately 94% of them singletons. Details on this clone: Its specificity is not known. Other nucleotide sequences in the sample specify the same CDR3.

Donors included only healthy HIV-negative adults lacking recent acute infections or vaccinations. The clonotype comes from a young man in good health. The sequenced sample was naive CD4+ T cells sorted from blood. Subset denoted: CD45RA+ positively selected.

CDR3 nucleotide sequence: TGCGCCAGCAGCTTCACAGGGTCGGGCACAGATACGCAGTATTTT. This gives the protein CASSFTGSGTDTQYF. The rearrangement links TRBV5-1 to TRBJ2-3; possibly TRBD1 for D (6 bases). From germline, CDR1 is SGHRS and CDR2 YFSETQ. Trimming shortened V by 2 bases and J by 1 base, and 11 bases separated the two germline ends. The CDR3 covers 15 residues.